These 16 T cell receptor beta chains were all obtained from the same sample, sequenced in a study of blood T cell repertoires in COVID-19. Using immunoSEQ multiplex PCR, the repertoire was profiled, and TCRdb retains in-frame clones only, with some absent. The table has hundreds of thousands of clones, approximately 86% seen once. The sequencing sample was made of peripheral blood. The receptor set was obtained from a woman between 70 and 85 years old with COVID-19, enrolled during active disease.

The rearrangement links TRBV5-6 to TRBJ1-1; perhaps TRBD1 as D (6 bases). This CDR3 comprises 15 residues. Per germline, CDR1 SGHDT and CDR2 YYEEEE. The germline V and J ends were trimmed by 5 bases and 0 bases, with 14 bases remaining between them. The CDR3 spells CASSFQTGLNTEAFF. The CDR3 DNA follows: TGTGCCAGCAGTTTTCAGACAGGACTGAACACTGAAGCTTTCTTT. Supplemented by reference TRBV5-6 and TRBJ1-1, the full variable domain reads DAGVTQSPTHLIKTRGQQVTLRCSPKSGHDTVSWYQQALGQGPQFIFQYYEEEERQRGNFPDRFSGHQFPNYSSELNVNALLLGDSALYLCASSFQTGLNTEAFFGQGTRLTVV.

V and J are TRBV21-1 and TRBJ1-1; the table's D call, TRBD1, was not checked against the DNA. TRBV21-1 is given as a pseudogene. CDR3 size: 17 residues. The CDR3 region is CASSGGGTGVKNTEAFF. The DNA for the CDR3 is TGTGCCAGCAGTGGGGGAGGGACAGGGGTTAAGAACACTGAAGCTTTCTTT.

This clone showed up many times. The chain links TRBV7-6 to TRBJ2-1; 12 bases line up with TRBD2. The V gene end was trimmed by 1 base and the J gene end by 5 bases; junction bases not matched to a gene: 12. The CDR3 runs 19 residues. Germline V CDR1 and CDR2: SGHVS, FNYEAQ. In nucleotides, the CDR3 is TGTGCCAGCAGCTTAGATGAGACTAGCGGGGGCCTCGCGGACAATGAGCAGTTCTTC. Its protein product is CASSLDETSGGLADNEQFF.

This sequence joins TRBV7-3 and TRBJ2-2, with 8 nucleotides matching TRBD2. V dropped 5 bases and J dropped 7; count of bases not matched to a gene: 12. This CDR3 spans 16 amino acids. Per the germline V gene, CDR1 is SGHTA and CDR2 is FQGTGA. The DNA for the CDR3 is TGTGCCAGCAGCCTCTTAGCGGGGACGGACGGCGGGGAGCTGTTTTTT. Translation gives CASSLLAGTDGGELFF. Filled out from reference TRBV7-3 and TRBJ2-2, the complete variable domain reads GAGVSQTPSNKVTEKGKYVELRCDPISGHTALYWYRQSLGQGPEFLIYFQGTGAADDSGLPNDRFFAVRPEGSVSTLKIQRTERGDSAVYLCASSLLAGTDGGELFFGEGSRLTVL.

V and J are TRBV20-1 and TRBJ2-1, with 11 bases that match TRBD2. Germline-derived CDR1 and CDR2 are DFQATT and SNEGSKA (reference sequence). CDR3 length: 15 residues. Trimming removed 3 bases from V and 10 bases from J; junction bases left unmatched: 11. CDR3 DNA: TGCAGTGCTAGTGGGCTAGCGGGGGGAAGACACGAGCAGTTCTTC. It codes for CSASGLAGGRHEQFF.

The chain has TRBV19 and TRBJ1-6; D unresolved. The CDR3 totals 13 residues. V was pared by 5 bases and J by 9 bases, with 11 bases between. Germline V lookup: CDR1 LNHDA, CDR2 SQIVND (reference sequence). The chain's CDR3 is CASSPSVLSPLHF. CDR3 in DNA: TGTGCCAGTAGTCCGTCCGTTCTTTCACCCCTCCACTTT.

The genes are TRBV6-5 and TRBJ2-1, with D tentatively TRBD2 (6 bases). CDR1 and CDR2 from the germline V gene are MNHEY and SVGAGI. V was trimmed by 4 bases and J by 5 bases, leaving 15 bases between them. This CDR3 contains 15 residues. In DNA, the CDR3 is TGTGCCAGCAGTTCATGGGGTAGCGGACACAATGAGCAGTTCTTC. This sequence encodes CASSSWGSGHNEQFF.

CDR3 bases: TGTGCCAGCAGTCCGACGACAGGGCCTGGAAACACCATATATTTT. Encoded protein: CASSPTTGPGNTIYF. The chain uses TRBV27 and TRBJ1-3, with TRBD1 matching over 7 bases. The CDR3 is 15 residues long. J lost 2 bases, V lost 5 bases, and 6 bases had no gene match. Germline values: CDR1 MNHEY, CDR2 SMNVEV (reference sequence).

DNA of the CDR3: TGCAGCGTCCCCGGGGATACTGAAGCTTTCTTT. Its translation is CSVPGDTEAFF. This chain links TRBV29-1 with TRBJ1-1; D unresolved. V was cut by 6 bases and J by 5 bases, with 10 bases left in between. Looked up from germline, CDR1 is SQVTM and CDR2 is ANQGSEA. The CDR3 extends over 11 amino acids.

V gene TRBV3-1 (or the pseudogene TRBV3-2) combines with J gene TRBJ2-1; 8 bases fit TRBD2. Trimming removed 3 bases from V and 4 bases from J; junction bases left unmatched: 5. Germline-derived CDR1 and CDR2 are LGHDT and YNNKEL (reference sequence). The length of the CDR3 is 15 residues. The CDR3 loop is CASSHPSGLYNEQFF. The DNA of the CDR3 is TGTGCCAGCAGCCACCCTAGCGGGCTTTACAATGAGCAGTTCTTC.

The chain employs TRBV15 and TRBJ2-3, with TRBD1 matching 12 bases. The germline CDR1 and CDR2 sequences are LNHNV and YYDKDF (reference sequence). The CDR3 has 19 amino acids. V lost 5 bases and J lost 2; bases outside the gene matches: 14. DNA for the CDR3: TGTGCCACCAGCGGAAGGAATATCGGGACAGGGGGCGTCACAGATACGCAGTATTTT. Translation gives CATSGRNIGTGGVTDTQYF.

This chain uses TRBV27 with TRBJ1-1; maybe TRBD1 (5 bases). Per the germline V gene, CDR1 is MNHEY and CDR2 is SMNVEV (reference sequence). The CDR3 is made up of 17 amino acids. Deletions cut 0 bases from V and 4 bases from J, with 18 bases between. CDR3 protein: CASSLSGGRVLGTEAFF. CDR3 bases: TGTGCCAGCAGTTTATCGGGGGGACGGGTTTTGGGCACTGAAGCTTTCTTT.

This clone was detected only a few times. V is TRBV28 and J is TRBJ2-7, with 8 bases lining up with TRBD2. The V gene's germline CDR1 is MDHEN and CDR2 SYDVKM. This CDR3 is built from 12 residues. With V trimmed by 10 bases and J by 2 bases, 4 bases remained unmatched. The CDR3 here is CATRGGTYEQYF. CDR3 sequence (DNA): TGTGCCACCCGGGGGGGTACCTACGAGCAGTACTTC.

The rearrangement uses TRBV28 and TRBJ1-4; 7 nucleotides line up with TRBD1. Germline CDR1 MDHEN, CDR2 SYDVKM. Trimming cost V 2 bases and J 4 bases; bases outside gene matches: 1. The CDR3 spans 14 residues. CDR3 amino acids: CASSLRQGNEKLFF. CDR3 nucleotides: TGTGCCAGCAGTTTACGACAGGGTAATGAAAAACTGTTTTTT.

The rearrangement links TRBV11-2 to TRBJ2-7; D gene uncertain. The CDR3 has 13 amino acids. Germline V CDR1 and CDR2: SGHAT, FQNNGV. With 2 bases removed from V and 6 bases from J, the gap between germline ends came to 11 bases. CDR3 sequence (DNA): TGTGCCAGCAGCTTAATACAAGTGTTCGAGCAGTACTTC. This gives the protein CASSLIQVFEQYF.

V and J are TRBV18 and TRBJ2-7; 7 bases align to TRBD2. Germline assignment: CDR1 KGHSH and CDR2 LQKENI. There are 17 residues in the CDR3. The J segment lost 3 bases and the V segment lost 2 bases, leaving 13 bases of the junction unmatched. CDR3 in DNA: TGTGCCAGCTCACCATGGCCGAGCGGGGCCCCGAGCTACGAGCAGTACTTC. Translated: CASSPWPSGAPSYEQYF.